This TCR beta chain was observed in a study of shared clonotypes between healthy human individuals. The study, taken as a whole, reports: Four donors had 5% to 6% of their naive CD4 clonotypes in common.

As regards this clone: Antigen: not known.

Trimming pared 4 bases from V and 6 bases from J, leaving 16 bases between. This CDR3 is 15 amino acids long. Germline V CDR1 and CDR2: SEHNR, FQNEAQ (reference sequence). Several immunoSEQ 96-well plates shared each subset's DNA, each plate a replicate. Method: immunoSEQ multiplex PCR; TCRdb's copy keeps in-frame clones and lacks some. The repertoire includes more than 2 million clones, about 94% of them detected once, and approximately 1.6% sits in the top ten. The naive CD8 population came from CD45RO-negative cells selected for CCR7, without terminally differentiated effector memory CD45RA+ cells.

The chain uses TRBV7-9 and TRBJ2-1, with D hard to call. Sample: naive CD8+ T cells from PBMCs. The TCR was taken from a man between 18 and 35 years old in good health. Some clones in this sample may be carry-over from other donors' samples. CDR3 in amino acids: CASSSDLRRVNEQFF. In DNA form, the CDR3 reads TGTGCCAGCAGCTCCGACCTACGTCGGGTCAATGAGCAGTTCTTC. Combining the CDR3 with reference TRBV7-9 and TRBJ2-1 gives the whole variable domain DTGVSQNPRHKITKRGQNVTFRCDPISEHNRLYWYRQTLGQGPEFLTYFQNEAQLEKSRLLSDRFSAERPKGSFSTLEIQRTEQGDSAMYLCASSSDLRRVNEQFFGPGTRLTVL.